Sequencing of this T cell receptor beta chain was carried out in a study of shared clonotypes between healthy human individuals. In the study overall: The plates for each donor numbered three CD4 naive, three CD4 memory, two CD8 naive and one CD8 memory.

Study-level results: Several donors showed sharing of approximately 5% of naive CD4 clonotypes. Sequencing depth was expected to influence donor clonotype sharing.

In the original processing: Junction-only immunoSEQ sequences carried no quality scores, so filtering differed. TCRdb's copy holds only in-frame clones and misses some; the assay was immunoSEQ multiplex PCR. The V and J calls and clone size come from that table; D and trimming were worked out from the DNA. The sample has about 380,000 clones, 90% to 98% seen once; the top ten hold about 0.32%. In regard to this clone: Its target is not known.

Between the trimmed V and J ends, which lost 1 base and 4 bases, there was a span of 10 bases. This CDR3 has 14 amino acids. Germline assignment: CDR1 SEHNR and CDR2 FQNEAQ (reference sequence). V gene TRBV7-9 combines with J gene TRBJ2-5; D is ambiguous. The sample was memory CD8+ T cells sorted from blood. The subset: CD45RO+ cells pooled with CCR7-negative TemRA cells. The TCR comes from a man aged 30 to 39 in good health. The CDR3 here is CASSLVESGETQYF. The DNA for the CDR3 is TGTGCCAGCAGCTTAGTGGAGTCAGGAGAGACCCAGTACTTC.